The 13 T cell receptor beta chains listed next were all sequenced from one sample in a study of blood T cell repertoires in COVID-19 (dated by TCRdb to the early 2020s). Receptor libraries were prepared by the immunoSEQ multiplex PCR assay. The clones in this table, taken by TCRdb from immuneACCESS, are in-frame only. Not every clone is retained; where verified, under half of the shortfall comes from an unresolved V gene, and the cause of the rest is unknown. This sample lists some 110,000 clones; about 80% were detected once. Together, the top ten hold more than 3% of the sample. The sample taken for sequencing was peripheral blood. The source is a woman over 75 with active or convalescent COVID-19.

V is TRBV5-1 and J is TRBJ1-3; 8 bases map to TRBD1. Per germline, CDR1 SGHRS and CDR2 YFSETQ. The CDR3 totals 13 residues. V lost 4 bases to trimming and J lost 4 bases; unmatched junction nucleotides: 1. CDR3 amino acids: CASSRTGGNTIYF. The CDR3 DNA is TGCGCCAGCAGCAGGACAGGGGGAAACACCATATATTTT.

The chain is built from TRBV4-2 and TRBJ1-3, with D possibly TRBD1 on 6 matching bases. The germline V gene encodes CDR1 LGHNA and CDR2 YNFKEQ. This CDR3 region has 15 residues. V was clipped by 0 bases and J by 3 bases, with 9 bases between them. The CDR3 protein is CASSQEDSLGNTIYF. The DNA of the CDR3 is TGTGCCAGCAGCCAAGAGGACAGTCTTGGAAACACCATATATTTT.

The gene calls are TRBV24-1 and TRBJ2-3, with D perhaps matching TRBD2 (6 bases). The CDR3 has 17 residues. The germline gives CDR1 KGHDR, CDR2 SFDVKD. Trimming took off 3 bases at V and 3 bases at J, with 18 bases between the two ends. The CDR3 bases are TGTGCCACCAGTGATGGGCTTAGCGGCGAGGGGACAGATACGCAGTATTTT. Translating gives CATSDGLSGEGTDTQYF.

The V gene is TRBV5-6, the J gene TRBJ2-5; D possibly corresponds to TRBD1 (5 bases). This CDR3 contains 15 residues. Trimming left V 2 bases short and J 2 bases short, with 13 bases between. CDR1 and CDR2 from the germline V gene are SGHDT and YYEEEE. Written as DNA, the CDR3 is TGTGCCAGCAGCTTTTTCAGCCAGGGTCAAGAGACCCAGTACTTC. Translation: CASSFFSQGQETQYF.

V is TRBV28 and J is TRBJ1-5; D is perhaps TRBD1 (5 bases). The germline V gene encodes CDR1 MDHEN and CDR2 SYDVKM. The CDR3 length is 17 residues. V was pared by 3 bases and J by 1 base, with 16 bases between. The CDR3 DNA follows: TGTGCCAGCAGTTTCGTTCAAGGGGTGGGCAGCAATCAGCCCCAGCATTTT. Translating gives CASSFVQGVGSNQPQHF.

This clone is a singleton in its sample. This chain joins TRBV24-1 and TRBJ2-5; D may be TRBD2 (5 bases). Germline CDR1 KGHDR, CDR2 SFDVKD. V was clipped by 3 bases and J by 0 bases, with 13 bases between them. This CDR3 is built from 16 residues. CDR3: CATSDAFSGNQETQYF. The CDR3 nucleotides are TGTGCCACCAGTGATGCCTTTTCCGGGAACCAAGAGACCCAGTACTTC.

The chain employs TRBV28 and TRBJ1-2; 9 bases fit TRBD1. The germline gives CDR1 MDHEN, CDR2 SYDVKM. Trimming at V came to 6 bases and at J to 4 bases, leaving 3 bases not matched to a gene. The CDR3 is 13 amino acids. The CDR3 is CASSLTGGYGYTF. For the CDR3, the DNA is TGTGCCAGCAGCCTGACAGGGGGCTATGGCTACACCTTC.

The chain couples TRBV7-2 to TRBJ1-2, with D tentatively TRBD1 (6 bases). From germline, CDR1 is SGHTA and CDR2 FQGNSA. The CDR3 has 17 amino acids. The V and J ends lost 4 bases and 6 bases respectively, with 24 bases between them. The CDR3 region is CASSSVGGRGGLHGYTF. The CDR3 coding sequence is TGTGCCAGCAGCTCCGTCGGGGGGCGTGGGGGGCTTCATGGCTACACCTTC. Full variable domain (missing parts from reference TRBV7-2 and TRBJ1-2): GAGVSQSPSNKVTEKGKDVELRCDPISGHTALYWYRQSLGQGLEFLIYFQGNSAPDKSGLPSDRFSAERTGGSVSTLTIQRTQQEDSAVYLCASSSVGGRGGLHGYTFGSGTRLTVV.

J is TRBJ1-2 and V is TRBV5-5; a weak D match, TRBD1 (5 bases). Germline V CDR1 and CDR2: SGHKS, YYEKEE (reference sequence). The CDR3 length is 14 residues. V was trimmed by 4 bases and J by 5 bases, leaving 15 bases between them. The chain's CDR3 is CASSRAGGSYGYTF. In DNA form, the CDR3 reads TGTGCCAGCAGCCGCGCGGGGGGTTCTTATGGCTACACCTTC.

This clone was observed a few times. The chain uses TRBV7-8 and TRBJ1-5; 8 nucleotides match TRBD1. The CDR3 is 14 residues long. V gave up 5 bases and J gave up 4 bases; unmatched junction bases: 4. Germline V gives CDR1 SGHVS, CDR2 FQNEAQ. CDR3 nucleotide sequence: TGTGCCAGCAGCGTAGACAGGGGAAATCAGCCCCAGCATTTT. It codes for CASSVDRGNQPQHF.

V usage is TRBV19 and J usage is TRBJ2-1, with D possibly TRBD2 on 6 matching bases. CDR3 length: 14 residues. V was cut by 6 bases and J by 6 bases, with 15 bases left in between. Per germline, CDR1 LNHDA and CDR2 SQIVND (reference sequence). The CDR3 bases are TGTGCCAGTAGACGGCGGGGACCTACCAATGAGCAGTTCTTC. This sequence encodes CASRRRGPTNEQFF.

The V and J genes are TRBV19 and TRBJ2-7; D uncertain. V lost 5 bases and J lost 1, with 15 bases in between. CDR3 length: 15 residues. CDR1 and CDR2 from the germline V gene are LNHDA and SQIVND (reference sequence). Written as DNA, the CDR3 is TGTGCCAGTAGTTGGAAAGCGACCGGTTCCTACGAGCAGTACTTC. This gives the protein CASSWKATGSYEQYF.

The J gene is TRBJ1-6, the V gene TRBV10-3; D ambiguous. The CDR3 extends over 14 amino acids. Per the germline V gene, CDR1 is ENHRY and CDR2 is SYGVKD. Trimming took 2 bases from V and 7 from J, leaving 9 bases between them. The CDR3 loop reads CAISEGGYNSPLHF. The CDR3 bases are TGTGCCATCAGTGAGGGCGGGTACAATTCACCCCTCCACTTT.